The 22 T cell receptor beta chains below all came from one sample that was sequenced in a study of T cells after yellow fever vaccination. TCRdb re-called the 5' RACE reads through MiXCR, storing one row per CDR3 protein. Counted here are 70,000 to 80,000 distinct CDR3 sequences, more than 5.5% occurring once; the ten biggest clones make up roughly 28%. Sequencing used CD8+ T cells sorted from PBMCs, obtained more than 8 days after the first yellow fever vaccination. These receptor sequences come from a man younger than 35 who received the YFV17D yellow fever vaccine.

The J gene is TRBJ1-1, the V gene TRBV7-9; D is uncertain. Germline V gives CDR1 SEHNR, CDR2 FQNEAQ (reference sequence). This CDR3 has 12 amino acids. The V end was cut by 6 bases, the J end by 3 bases, with 8 bases between. This CDR3 reads CASSSAYTEAFF. CDR3 nucleotide sequence: TGTGCCAGCAGTTCAGCTTACACTGAAGCTTTCTTT.

The chain uses TRBV19 and TRBJ2-1, with D possibly being TRBD1 or TRBD2 (6 bases each). Germline-derived CDR1 and CDR2 are LNHDA and SQIVND (reference sequence). This CDR3 has 12 amino acids. V was shortened by 6 bases and J by 7 bases, with 10 bases between the two germline ends. The chain's CDR3 is CASRRGRNEQFF. The CDR3 nucleotides are TGTGCCAGTAGACGGGGGCGGAATGAGCAGTTCTTC.

This clonotype came up a few times. The rearrangement links TRBV5-1 to TRBJ2-1, with 10 bases aligning to TRBD2. There are 18 residues in the CDR3. Germline CDR1 reads SGHRS; CDR2 reads YFSETQ. V lost 1 base, J lost 5 bases, and 12 bases stayed unmatched. Here the CDR3 reads CASSLSTSGDYINNEQFF. The DNA for the CDR3 is TGCGCCAGCAGCTTGAGCACTAGCGGGGACTATATTAACAATGAGCAGTTCTTC.

This clonotype was observed many times. The rearrangement uses TRBV7-9 and TRBJ1-2, with 7 bases matching TRBD1. J lost 6 bases, V lost 5 bases, and 9 bases had no gene match. Germline assignment: CDR1 SEHNR and CDR2 FQNEAQ (reference sequence). The CDR3 runs to 14 residues. For the CDR3, the DNA is TGTGCCAGCAGCCCGCGGCAGGGGGAAAATGGCTACACCTTC. This gives the protein CASSPRQGENGYTF.

Regarding this clonotype: A much larger clone sits a single nucleotide away, making a read error possible. The V call is TRBV9, the J call TRBJ2-2; D is possibly TRBD2 (5 bases). The CDR3 totals 13 residues. CDR1 is SGDLS and CDR2 is YYNGEE in the germline V gene. V shed 7 bases and J shed 7 bases, with 14 bases lying between them. CDR3 loop: CASRGLAGGELFF. For the CDR3, the DNA is TGTGCCAGCCGCGGGCTAGCCGGCGGGGAGCTGTTTTTT.

This clonotype occurred a few times. CDR3 bases: TGTGCCAGCAGCTTCCCTGCCGGGGCCGAGCAGTTCTTC. This encodes CASSFPAGAEQFF. The gene calls are TRBV5-5 and TRBJ2-1; tentatively, D is TRBD1 or TRBD2 (5 bases each). The ends were cut back, 2 bases at V and 10 bases at J, with 13 bases in the middle. The CDR3 spans 13 residues. Germline values: CDR1 SGHKS, CDR2 YYEKEE (reference sequence).

The rearrangement joins TRBV5-1 to TRBJ2-2, with 8 bases lining up with TRBD2. Germline lookup yields CDR1 SGHRS and CDR2 YFSETQ. V shed 4 bases and J 2 bases; nucleotides not matched to a gene: 7. The CDR3 extends over 16 amino acids. CDR3 sequence: CASSDPGLDNTGELFF. Here the CDR3 DNA reads TGCGCCAGCAGCGACCCGGGACTAGATAACACCGGGGAGCTGTTTTTT.

The chain employs TRBV6-5 and TRBJ2-3, with D possibly matching TRBD1 (5 bases). CDR3 length: 15 amino acids. V was shortened by 0 bases and J by 0 bases, with 7 bases between the two germline ends. CDR1 is MNHEY and CDR2 is SVGAGI in the germline V gene. The CDR3 region is CASSYSYRSTDTQYF. For the CDR3, the DNA is TGTGCCAGCAGTTACTCGTACAGGAGCACAGATACGCAGTATTTT.

The CDR3 is CSVEFWTESGNTIYF. CDR3 bases: TGCAGCGTTGAATTTTGGACAGAATCTGGAAACACCATATATTTT. The chain recombines TRBV29-1 with TRBJ1-3, with D possibly being TRBD1 (6 bases). The CDR3 sequence is 15 residues long. CDR1 and CDR2 (germline): SQVTM, ANQGSEA. The ends were cut back, 2 bases at V and 1 base at J, with 12 bases in the middle.

This clonotype has only a few counts. The genes are TRBV29-1 and TRBJ1-2; the D gene is possibly TRBD1 (6 bases). Germline V lookup: CDR1 SQVTM, CDR2 ANQGSEA. The CDR3 covers 14 residues. The V end was cut by 6 bases, the J end by 2 bases, with 16 bases between. The CDR3 DNA reads TGCAGCGTACCTAGACAGGCCTCGAACTATGGCTACACCTTC. Its translation is CSVPRQASNYGYTF.

V is TRBV5-4 and J is TRBJ2-5; D tentatively fits TRBD1 or TRBD2 (5 bases each). Germline V gives CDR1 SGHNT, CDR2 YYREEE (reference sequence). Trimming took 4 bases from V and 4 from J, leaving 17 bases between them. CDR3 length: 15 amino acids. For the CDR3, the DNA is TGTGCCAGCAGCCAATGGGTGGGACCCCTAGAGACCCAGTACTTC. Translated, it gives CASSQWVGPLETQYF. Using reference TRBV5-4 and TRBJ2-5 for the parts outside the CDR3, the full variable domain is ETGVTQSPTHLIKTRGQQVTLRCSSQSGHNTVSWYQQALGQGPQFIFQYYREEENGRGNFPPRFSGLQFPNYSSELNVNALELDDSALYLCASSQWVGPLETQYFGPGTRLLVL.

V gene TRBV27 combines with J gene TRBJ1-1; TRBD1 agrees at 7 bases. This CDR3 contains 13 residues. Germline CDR1 is MNHEY and CDR2 is SMNVEV (reference sequence). In DNA form, the CDR3 reads TGTGACAGTCGGAAAGGGGGCTCGAATGAAGCTTTCTTT. Residues: CDSRKGGSNEAFF.

This clonotype has ten or more counts. The chain combines TRBV5-1 with TRBJ2-2; D gene uncertain. Germline CDR1 and CDR2: SGHRS and YFSETQ. V lost 4 bases, J lost 9 bases, and 10 bases lay in between. The CDR3 is 12 amino acids. As DNA, the CDR3 is TGCGCCAGCAGCCAGACGAAGCGGGAGCTGTTTTTT. This translates into CASSQTKRELFF.

This clonotype was recorded at least ten times. The chain uses TRBV29-1 and TRBJ2-7; no clear D. Trimming stripped 6 bases from V and 6 bases from J, with 15 bases between. Germline CDR1 reads SQVTM; CDR2 reads ANQGSEA. CDR3 size: 12 residues. The CDR3 DNA follows: TGCAGCGTCGTGGCCTTACTCGGCGAGCAGTACTTC. It codes for CSVVALLGEQYF.

CDR3 coding DNA: TGTGCCAGCAGTTTCCTCTCTTTACAGCCCCAGCATTTT. It translates to CASSFLSLQPQHF. This sequence joins TRBV12-3 or TRBV12-4 and TRBJ1-5, with unresolved D. This CDR3 has 13 amino acids. V lost 3 bases, J lost 7 bases, and 10 bases lay in between.

This clonotype was counted ten times or more. The CDR3 DNA follows: TGTGCCAGCAGTTCACCGGCGACAGGGGGTGACACTGAAGCTTTCTTT. Translating gives CASSSPATGGDTEAFF. V usage is TRBV12-3 or TRBV12-4 and J usage is TRBJ1-1, with 9 bases lining up with TRBD1. V lost 4 bases, J lost 3 bases, and 9 bases stayed unmatched. This CDR3 is built from 16 residues.

This clonotype has ten or more counts. This chain joins TRBV20-1 and TRBJ2-7; tentative D call: TRBD2 (6 bases). Germline V CDR1 and CDR2: DFQATT, SNEGSKA (reference sequence). Trimming stripped 5 bases from V and 3 bases from J, with 14 bases between. This CDR3 is built from 13 residues. The CDR3: CSADSGGSYEQYV. Written as DNA, the CDR3 is TGCAGTGCTGATTCCGGGGGAAGCTACGAGCAGTACGTC.

The chain recombines TRBV28 with TRBJ2-1, with D perhaps TRBD1 (5 bases). The CDR3 runs to 14 residues. CDR1 MDHEN and CDR2 SYDVKM come from the germline V gene. The V gene lost 10 bases and the J gene lost 0 bases, with 13 bases spanning the gap. The CDR3 spells CAIQGSSSYNEQFF. The CDR3 bases are TGTGCCATCCAGGGTTCTAGCTCCTACAATGAGCAGTTCTTC.

This clonotype turned up a few times. The chain couples TRBV6-2 or TRBV6-3 to TRBJ2-3; 8 bases match TRBD2. The J segment lost 4 bases and the V segment lost 0 bases, leaving 9 bases of the junction unmatched. Germline V lookup: CDR1 MNHEY, CDR2 SVGEGT. The CDR3 extends over 17 amino acids. CDR3 sequence (DNA): TGTGCCAGCAGTTACTCGACAAGCGGGGGTGTTTCAGATACGCAGTATTTT. Translation: CASSYSTSGGVSDTQYF.

This clonotype has only a few counts. This sequence joins TRBV4-1 and TRBJ2-3, with 10 bases lining up with TRBD2. Germline V gene data show CDR1 as MGHRA and CDR2 as YSYEKL. With V trimmed by 0 bases and J by 2 bases, 14 bases remained unmatched. The CDR3 spans 20 residues. The CDR3 here is CASSQDVGGLAGVDTDTQYF. CDR3 nucleotide sequence: TGCGCCAGCAGCCAAGATGTGGGGGGCCTAGCGGGGGTAGACACAGATACGCAGTATTTT.

The chain carries TRBV28 and TRBJ2-3, with unresolved D. The germline CDR1 and CDR2 sequences are MDHEN and SYDVKM. V was clipped by 3 bases and J by 2 bases, with 12 bases between them. The CDR3 spans 15 residues. The CDR3 DNA sequence: TGTGCCAGCAGTTTCAGGATGGCGTTCACAGATACGCAGTATTTT. It codes for CASSFRMAFTDTQYF.

J is TRBJ2-5 and V is TRBV3-1; 7 nucleotides agree with TRBD1. CDR1 is LGHDT, CDR2 YNNKEL, per germline (reference sequence). The CDR3 totals 16 residues. V lost 1 base and J lost 1; bases outside the gene matches: 6. CDR3 in amino acids: CASSQVGQTSQETQYF. As DNA, the CDR3 is TGTGCCAGCAGCCAAGTGGGACAGACATCCCAAGAGACCCAGTACTTC.